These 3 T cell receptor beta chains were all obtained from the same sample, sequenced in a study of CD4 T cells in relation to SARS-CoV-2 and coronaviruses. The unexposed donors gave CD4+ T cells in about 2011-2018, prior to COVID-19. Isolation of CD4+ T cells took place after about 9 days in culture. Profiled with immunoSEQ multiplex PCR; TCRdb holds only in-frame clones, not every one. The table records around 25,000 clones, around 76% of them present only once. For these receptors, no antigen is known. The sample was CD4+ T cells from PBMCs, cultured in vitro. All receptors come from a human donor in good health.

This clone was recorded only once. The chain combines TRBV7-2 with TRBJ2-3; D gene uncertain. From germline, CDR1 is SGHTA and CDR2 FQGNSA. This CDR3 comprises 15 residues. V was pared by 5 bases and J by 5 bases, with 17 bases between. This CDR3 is CASSQDAVSRDTQYF. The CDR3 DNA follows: TGTGCCAGCAGCCAGGACGCTGTGTCGCGAGATACGCAGTATTTT.

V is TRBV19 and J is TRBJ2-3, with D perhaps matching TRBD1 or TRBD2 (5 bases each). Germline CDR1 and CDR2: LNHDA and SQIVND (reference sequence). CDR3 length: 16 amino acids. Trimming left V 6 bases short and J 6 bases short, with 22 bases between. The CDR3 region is CASRGIWAPGTDTQYF. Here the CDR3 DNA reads TGTGCCAGTAGGGGAATTTGGGCCCCAGGGACCGATACGCAGTATTTT.

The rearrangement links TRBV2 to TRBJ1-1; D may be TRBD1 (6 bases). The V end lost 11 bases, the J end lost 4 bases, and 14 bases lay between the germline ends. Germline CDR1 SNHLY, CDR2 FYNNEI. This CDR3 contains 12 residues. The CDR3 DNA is TGTGCCGGCCACAGGGAGTTCACTGAAGCTTTCTTT. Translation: CAGHREFTEAFF. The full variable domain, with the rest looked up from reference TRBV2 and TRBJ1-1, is EPEVTQTPSHQVTQMGQEVILRCVPISNHLYFYWYRQILGQKVEFLVSFYNNEISEKSEIFDDQFSVERPDGSNFTLKIRSTKLEDSAMYFCAGHREFTEAFFGQGTRLTVV.